This T cell receptor (beta chain) stems from a study of T cells after posttransplantation cyclophosphamide. The table lists this clone with a count of one. Its antigen remains unidentified. Study results and limitations: TRB overlap between skin or GI tissue T cells and blood was limited. Donor CD8+ memory clones often dominated recipient blood repertoires at later times. TRB clonality was highly associated with recipient CMV seropositivity and reactivation.

V lost 3 bases and J lost 0; bases outside the gene matches: 3. Germline V CDR1 and CDR2: SEHNR, FQNEAQ (reference sequence). The CDR3 loop spans 17 amino acids. Using immunoSEQ multiplex PCR, the repertoire was profiled, and TCRdb retains in-frame clones only, with some absent. The table records more than 50,000 clones, just over 85% of them present only once. Specimen: PBMCs. The V gene is TRBV7-9, the J gene TRBJ2-6, with 9 bases fitting TRBD1. This receptor was obtained from a man aged 30-40 years with a blood cancer, CMV-positive, and with a related stem cell donor. The CDR3 nucleotides read TGTGCCAGCAGCTTGAGGACAGGGGACTCTGGGGCCAACGTCCTGACTTTC. Translated: CASSLRTGDSGANVLTF.